The 23 T cell receptor beta chains below come from one sample, sequenced in a study of shared clonotypes between healthy human individuals (dated by TCRdb to 2020 to 2021). Libraries were constructed by the immunoSEQ multiplex PCR assay. This immuneACCESS table, as held by TCRdb, lists in-frame sequences with V and J called but not all clones. Of the missing ones, under half trace to an unresolved V gene in checked studies; the others have no known cause. The sample data list around 2.1 million clones, and more than 85% of these were observed just once. The ten largest clones take up roughly 1.7% of the sample. CD8 naive samples were CD45RO-negative cells positively selected for CCR7, giving a CD45RA+CCR7+ population that excluded TemRA cells. The sequenced material came from naive CD8+ T cells from PBMCs. Interpreted using the paper, the cell subset or site label stands for: CD45RA+CCR7+. The origin of the receptors is a man aged 18 to 30 in good health. Some clones in this sample may be carry-over from other donors' samples.

The chain is built from TRBV2 and TRBJ1-5; 8 bases line up with TRBD1. The ends lost 6 bases at V and 6 bases at J; junction bases unmatched: 1. The CDR3 is made up of 12 amino acids. Germline V lookup: CDR1 SNHLY, CDR2 FYNNEI. In DNA, the CDR3 is TGTGCCAGCAGGGACAGGGTTCAGCCCCAGCATTTT. As protein: CASRDRVQPQHF.

V gene TRBV11-2 combines with J gene TRBJ2-2; tentative D call: TRBD2 (6 bases). Germline lookup yields CDR1 SGHAT and CDR2 FQNNGV. This CDR3 has 14 residues. The V end was cut by 1 base, the J end by 5 bases, with 8 bases between. The DNA for the CDR3 is TGTGCCAGCAGCTTAGTGGGGGGAACCGGGGAGCTGTTTTTT. This gives the protein CASSLVGGTGELFF.

This chain connects TRBV2 to TRBJ2-7, with 7 bases that match TRBD2. Looked up from germline, CDR1 is SNHLY and CDR2 is FYNNEI. This CDR3 spans 12 amino acids. Trimming removed 6 bases from V and 12 bases from J; junction bases left unmatched: 11. The CDR3, as DNA: TGTGCCAGCAGCGAGACTAGCTCCGAGGTGTACTTC. This translates into CASSETSSEVYF.

The chain links TRBV27 to TRBJ2-1; 7 nucleotides agree with TRBD2. The CDR3 runs 15 residues. V gave up 8 bases and J gave up 9 bases; unmatched junction bases: 16. Germline V gene data show CDR1 as MNHEY and CDR2 as SMNVEV (reference sequence). CDR3 amino acids: CASSPGGAFGREQFF. As DNA, the CDR3 is TGTGCCAGCTCTCCGGGGGGAGCATTCGGGCGTGAGCAGTTCTTC.

This clone was seen only once. The chain combines TRBV28 with TRBJ2-3; a weak D match, TRBD1 (6 bases). This CDR3 region has 16 residues. CDR1 is MDHEN, CDR2 SYDVKM, per germline. The V end lost 5 bases, the J end lost 0 bases, and 15 bases lay between the germline ends. The CDR3 loop is CASSLKRGYSTDTQYF. For the CDR3, the DNA is TGTGCCAGCAGTCTCAAGAGGGGGTATAGCACAGATACGCAGTATTTT.

The chain uses TRBV15 and TRBJ2-2, with 12 bases that match TRBD2. V lost 5 bases and J lost 4; bases outside the gene matches: 8. This CDR3 contains 17 residues. Germline CDR1 is LNHNV and CDR2 is YYDKDF (reference sequence). The CDR3 reads CATSPRTSGIRTGELFF. The DNA of the CDR3 is TGTGCCACCAGCCCCCGGACTAGCGGGATCCGCACCGGGGAGCTGTTTTTT. The whole variable domain, filled in from reference TRBV15 and TRBJ2-2, reads DAMVIQNPRYQVTQFGKPVTLSCSQTLNHNVMYWYQQKSSQAPKLLFHYYDKDFNNEADTPDNFQSRRPNTSFCFLDIRSPGLGDTAMYLCATSPRTSGIRTGELFFGEGSRLTVL.

The chain couples TRBV28 to TRBJ2-7, with D maybe TRBD2 (5 bases). The V gene's germline CDR1 is MDHEN and CDR2 SYDVKM. There are 14 residues in the CDR3. The V and J ends lost 7 bases and 1 base respectively, with 14 bases between them. The CDR3 is CASTRSGNSYEQYF. CDR3 DNA: TGTGCCAGCACTCGGAGCGGCAATTCCTACGAGCAGTACTTC.

The chain links TRBV7-2 to TRBJ2-3, with D hard to call. V lost 2 bases and J lost 8, with 5 bases in between. The CDR3 runs to 11 residues. Per the germline V gene, CDR1 is SGHTA and CDR2 is FQGNSA. CDR3 sequence: CASSLSGTQYF. In nucleotides, the CDR3 is TGTGCCAGCAGCTTATCCGGTACGCAGTATTTT. The full variable domain, completed using reference TRBV7-2 and TRBJ2-3, is GAGVSQSPSNKVTEKGKDVELRCDPISGHTALYWYRQSLGQGLEFLIYFQGNSAPDKSGLPSDRFSAERTGGSVSTLTIQRTQQEDSAVYLCASSLSGTQYFGPGTRLTVL.

This clone was recorded once. The chain is built from TRBV23-1 and TRBJ1-5; D remains unclear. TRBV23-1 is flagged as an ORF with uncertain function. The CDR3 contains 14 residues. The V end lost 4 bases, the J end lost 7 bases, and 14 bases lay between the germline ends. The CDR3 DNA is TGCGCCAGCAGTCCTCCAAAAGGGAGGCAGCCCCAGCATTTT. Translated, it gives CASSPPKGRQPQHF.

V gene TRBV9 combines with J gene TRBJ2-7, with 7 bases fitting TRBD2. Germline V gene lookup returns CDR1 SGDLS and CDR2 YYNGEE. Trimming removed 3 bases from V and 3 bases from J; junction bases left unmatched: 9. The CDR3 has 15 residues. DNA of the CDR3: TGTGCCAGCAGCGAGGGACCGGGAGGCCACTACGAGCAGTACTTC. Translation: CASSEGPGGHYEQYF. Full variable domain (missing parts from reference TRBV9 and TRBJ2-7): DSGVTQTPKHLITATGQRVTLRCSPRSGDLSVYWYQQSLDQGLQFLIQYYNGEERAKGNILERFSAQQFPDLHSELNLSSLELGDSALYFCASSEGPGGHYEQYFGPGTRLTVT.

The gene calls are TRBV30 and TRBJ2-3, with D possibly being TRBD1 (6 bases). The CDR3 length is 14 residues. Germline CDR1 is GTSNPN and CDR2 is SVGIG (reference sequence). Trimming cost V 2 bases and J 2 bases, with 11 bases left between them. The DNA of the CDR3 is TGTGCCTGGAGTCTGGACAGTTTCACAGATACGCAGTATTTT. Residues: CAWSLDSFTDTQYF.

The gene calls are TRBV7-9 and TRBJ2-2, with TRBD1 as a possible D gene (6 bases). Germline CDR1 reads SEHNR; CDR2 reads FQNEAQ (reference sequence). This CDR3 has 15 amino acids. V dropped 5 bases and J dropped 5 bases, with 15 bases sitting between them. The CDR3 is CASSPSDRLTGELFF. The CDR3 DNA reads as TGTGCCAGCAGCCCCTCGGACAGATTAACCGGGGAGCTGTTTTTT.

The rearrangement uses TRBV28 and TRBJ2-3; no reliable D call. This CDR3 has 18 amino acids. The V end lost 3 bases, the J end lost 0 bases, and 19 bases lay between the germline ends. Looked up from germline, CDR1 is MDHEN and CDR2 is SYDVKM. CDR3 region: CASSLVIRAATSTDTQYF. For the CDR3, the DNA is TGTGCCAGCAGTTTGGTCATTCGGGCAGCAACTAGCACAGATACGCAGTATTTT.

The chain couples TRBV30 to TRBJ1-3; D gene uncertain. Looked up from germline, CDR1 is GTSNPN and CDR2 is SVGIG (reference sequence). CDR3 length: 14 residues. V lost 0 bases, J lost 2 bases, and 8 bases lay in between. The CDR3 protein is CAWSVAVAGNTIYF. For the CDR3, the DNA is TGTGCCTGGAGTGTGGCTGTAGCTGGAAACACCATATATTTT.

The rearrangement joins TRBV16 to TRBJ1-2; perhaps TRBD1 as D (5 bases). The ends were cut back, 1 base at V and 6 bases at J, with 12 bases in the middle. Germline CDR1 KGHSY, CDR2 FQNENV. The CDR3 is made up of 14 amino acids. This CDR3 reads CASSQWDPRDGYTF. As DNA, the CDR3 is TGTGCCAGCAGCCAATGGGACCCGAGGGATGGCTACACCTTC.

Only one count was recorded for this clone. J is TRBJ1-3 and V is TRBV2, with D perhaps TRBD1 (5 bases). Trimming removed 10 bases at V and 2 bases at J, with 15 bases between. Germline V gene lookup returns CDR1 SNHLY and CDR2 FYNNEI. This CDR3 contains 14 residues. The CDR3 DNA follows: TGTGCCACCCGAACGGGGCGCGCTGGAAACACCATATATTTT. It specifies CATRTGRAGNTIYF.

This chain joins TRBV27 and TRBJ2-7; 8 positions match TRBD1. Losses at the gene ends were 8 bases for V and 7 bases for J; bases not matched to a gene: 10. The CDR3 extends over 13 amino acids. CDR1 is MNHEY and CDR2 is SMNVEV in the germline V gene (reference sequence). The chain's CDR3 is CASQNQGAREQYF. The DNA of the CDR3 is TGTGCCAGCCAGAACCAGGGGGCGCGGGAGCAGTACTTC.

This chain connects TRBV28 to TRBJ2-1; D remains unclear. There are 14 residues in the CDR3. Germline V gene sequence: CDR1 MDHEN, CDR2 SYDVKM. V lost 6 bases and J 6 bases, leaving 15 bases between the germline ends. The chain's CDR3 is CASRPDRRSNEQFF. The DNA of the CDR3 is TGTGCCAGCAGACCGGACCGCCGAAGCAATGAGCAGTTCTTC.

The chain recombines TRBV4-1 with TRBJ2-7, with 7 bases lining up with TRBD1. The CDR3 is 16 amino acids. V was pared by 0 bases and J by 4 bases, with 9 bases of the junction left unmatched. Germline V gene sequence: CDR1 MGHRA, CDR2 YSYEKL. CDR3 in DNA: TGCGCCAGCAGCCAAGAATCGGGGACAGACCTGTACGAGCAGTACTTC. Encoded protein: CASSQESGTDLYEQYF.

J is TRBJ2-7 and V is TRBV5-5; the D gene is possibly TRBD1 (6 bases). V was cut by 5 bases and J by 3 bases, with 9 bases left in between. From germline, CDR1 is SGHKS and CDR2 YYEKEE (reference sequence). CDR3 size: 12 residues. The CDR3 loop is CASRDSLYEQYF. CDR3 in DNA: TGTGCCAGCAGGGACAGCCTCTACGAGCAGTACTTC.

V and J are TRBV4-2 and TRBJ1-4; perhaps TRBD1 as D (5 bases). Germline values: CDR1 LGHNA, CDR2 YNFKEQ. Trimming pared 3 bases from V and 7 bases from J, leaving 15 bases between. This CDR3 region has 15 residues. The CDR3 DNA follows: TGTGCCAGCAGCCACGACGGAGACAGCTCTGAAAAACTGTTTTTT. Its protein is CASSHDGDSSEKLFF.

This chain links TRBV28 with TRBJ2-7, with D uncertain. With 7 bases removed from V and 4 bases from J, the gap between germline ends came to 20 bases. The CDR3 consists of 15 residues. From germline, CDR1 is MDHEN and CDR2 SYDVKM. The DNA of the CDR3 is TGTGCCAGCAACCCAACCCCCCGTGGCGGATACGAGCAGTACTTC. Its protein is CASNPTPRGGYEQYF. The entire variable domain, with the rest obtained from reference TRBV28 and TRBJ2-7, is as follows: DVKVTQSSRYLVKRTGEKVFLECVQDMDHENMFWYRQDPGLGLRLIYFSYDVKMKEKGDIPEGYSVSREKKERFSLILESASTNQTSMYLCASNPTPRGGYEQYFGPGTRLTVT.

Turning to this clone: Other DNA variants within this sample encode the same CDR3. The rearrangement joins TRBV29-1 to TRBJ1-1; TRBD1 matches 8 bases. Trimming removed 4 bases from V and 1 base from J; junction bases left unmatched: 2. Germline CDR1 is SQVTM and CDR2 is ANQGSEA. The CDR3 covers 13 residues. The CDR3 loop reads CSVVDRGNTEAFF. The CDR3 DNA follows: TGCAGCGTTGTTGACAGGGGGAACACTGAAGCTTTCTTT.